The 28 T cell receptor beta chains below all came from one sample that was sequenced in a study of T cell changes during pregnancy in multiple sclerosis. TCRdb's table, derived via immunoSEQ multiplex PCR, lists solely in-frame clones and lacks some. The table has just under 60,000 clones, 92% seen once. The material was peripheral blood, obtained in the first trimester of pregnancy. These receptors all stem from a female donor with multiple sclerosis, enrolled in a pregnancy study.

The V call is TRBV4-3, the J call TRBJ1-2, with a weak D call TRBD1 (6 bases). This CDR3 contains 14 residues. Germline values: CDR1 LGHNA, CDR2 YSLEER. V lost 1 base and J 6 bases, leaving 12 bases between the germline ends. The CDR3 DNA reads TGCGCCAGCAGCCAAGCAGGGGCGCGCGATGGCTACACCTTC. Translation gives CASSQAGARDGYTF.

The chain combines TRBV5-1 with TRBJ2-6; 12 bases map to TRBD1. The ends lost 9 bases at V and 3 bases at J; junction bases unmatched: 10. CDR1 and CDR2 (germline): SGHRS, YFSETQ. This CDR3 contains 17 residues. The CDR3, as DNA: TGCGCCACCCGAGAGGGACAGGGGGCGGGTGGGGCCAACGTCCTGACTTTC. This translates into CATREGQGAGGANVLTF.

This clone was detected only a few times. The gene calls are TRBV7-6 and TRBJ1-2, with D unclear. The CDR3 extends over 14 amino acids. Deletions cut 5 bases from V and 1 base from J, with 11 bases between. Germline V gene sequence: CDR1 SGHVS, CDR2 FNYEAQ. The CDR3 DNA reads as TGTGCCAGCAGCCCTAGACGGGATAACTATGGCTACACCTTC. It specifies CASSPRRDNYGYTF.

V usage is TRBV2 and J usage is TRBJ1-2; 9 bases agree with TRBD1. V dropped 5 bases and J dropped 4; count of bases not matched to a gene: 2. The CDR3 loop spans 13 amino acids. Germline values: CDR1 SNHLY, CDR2 FYNNEI. CDR3 loop: CASSPTGGYGYTF. The DNA of the CDR3 is TGTGCCAGCAGTCCGACAGGGGGCTATGGCTACACCTTC.

The chain employs TRBV5-1 and TRBJ1-3, with 11 bases that match TRBD1. With 4 bases clipped from V and 8 bases from J, the junction kept 5 bases outside the gene matches. Germline CDR1 reads SGHRS; CDR2 reads YFSETQ. This CDR3 spans 14 amino acids. CDR3 DNA: TGCGCCAGCAGCCTAGGACAGGGGGCGGACACCATATATTTT. It is translated as CASSLGQGADTIYF.

J is TRBJ1-6 and V is TRBV19, with D unresolved. The V gene lost 4 bases and the J gene lost 2 bases, with 15 bases spanning the gap. This CDR3 is built from 17 residues. CDR1 is LNHDA and CDR2 is SQIVND in the germline V gene (reference sequence). As DNA, the CDR3 is TGTGCCAGTAGTACCCTGGTGGCCGTAACCTATAATTCACCCCTCCACTTT. This encodes CASSTLVAVTYNSPLHF.

The gene calls are TRBV18 and TRBJ2-7, with D unresolved. Germline CDR1 is KGHSH and CDR2 is LQKENI. CDR3 length equals 14 residues. V was clipped by 2 bases and J by 4 bases, with 12 bases between them. CDR3 sequence (DNA): TGTGCCAGCTCACCAGAAGCAGACTTATACGAGCAGTACTTC. Its protein product is CASSPEADLYEQYF.

This sequence joins TRBV4-1 and TRBJ1-6, with D uncertain. Germline V CDR1 and CDR2: MGHRA, YSYEKL. CDR3 length: 14 amino acids. V lost 3 bases and J lost 7, with 10 bases in between. CDR3 bases: TGCGCCAGCAGCCAGGGTTTGGGCAATTCACCCCTCCACTTT. Amino acids: CASSQGLGNSPLHF.

This chain uses TRBV4-3 with TRBJ1-6; D not certain. This CDR3 contains 15 residues. CDR1 is LGHNA and CDR2 is YSLEER in the germline V gene. Trimming pared 1 base from V and 0 bases from J, leaving 4 bases between. The CDR3 DNA reads as TGCGCCAGCAGCCAAGTGAGCTCCTATAATTCACCCCTCCACTTT. Amino acids: CASSQVSSYNSPLHF.

CDR3 nucleotide sequence: TGTGCCAGCAGCCTTCTCGGGGGGAACTACAATGAGCAGTTCTTC. It translates to CASSLLGGNYNEQFF. V and J are TRBV7-3 and TRBJ2-1; 7 bases match TRBD2. Germline CDR1 is SGHTA and CDR2 is FQGTGA. The trim removed 5 bases at V and 3 bases at J, leaving 7 bases unmatched. This CDR3 is built from 15 residues.

The chain is built from TRBV4-2 and TRBJ1-1; 7 nucleotides agree with TRBD1. Germline-derived CDR1 and CDR2 are LGHNA and YNFKEQ. This CDR3 has 14 amino acids. Trimming cost V 3 bases and J 3 bases; bases outside gene matches: 4. The CDR3 DNA sequence: TGTGCCAGCAGCCATACAGGGGTGGACACTGAAGCTTTCTTT. Protein product: CASSHTGVDTEAFF.

The genes are TRBV4-3 and TRBJ1-4; D perhaps matches TRBD1 (5 bases). Trimming cost V 0 bases and J 7 bases, with 15 bases left between them. Germline CDR1 and CDR2: LGHNA and YSLEER. The CDR3 spans 16 residues. CDR3 amino acids: CASSQDYGTSLEKLFF. CDR3 bases: TGCGCCAGCAGCCAAGATTACGGGACTTCCCTTGAAAAACTGTTTTTT.

The chain employs TRBV30 and TRBJ2-5; TRBD2 matches at 8 bases. In germline, CDR1 is GTSNPN, CDR2 SVGIG (reference sequence). CDR3 length: 13 amino acids. J lost 4 bases, V lost 4 bases, and 5 bases had no gene match. The CDR3 DNA follows: TGTGCCTGGACGGGAGGGGGGCGAGAGACCCAGTACTTC. Its protein product is CAWTGGGRETQYF.

This clone was observed a single time. J is TRBJ2-2 and V is TRBV5-1; TRBD2 matches at 12 bases. Trimming removed 0 bases from V and 4 bases from J; junction bases left unmatched: 1. The germline V gene has CDR1 SGHRS and CDR2 YFSETQ. The CDR3 runs to 16 residues. CDR3 in amino acids: CASSLVGLAGTGELFF. The CDR3 DNA sequence: TGCGCCAGCAGCTTGGTGGGACTAGCGGGCACCGGGGAGCTGTTTTTT.

The rearrangement joins TRBV6-5 to TRBJ1-2, with TRBD1 matching over 7 bases. This CDR3 has 13 residues. The V gene's germline CDR1 is MNHEY and CDR2 SVGAGI. Germline trimming cut 5 bases from V and 2 bases from J; bases unmatched to any gene: 2. CDR3 sequence: CASSQGQNYGYTF. The CDR3 coding sequence is TGTGCCAGCAGTCAGGGACAGAACTATGGCTACACCTTC.

The gene calls are TRBV7-9 and TRBJ2-3; the match to TRBD2 covers 14 bases. The CDR3 consists of 18 residues. Germline V lookup: CDR1 SEHNR, CDR2 FQNEAQ (reference sequence). J lost 2 bases, V lost 3 bases, and 7 bases had no gene match. The CDR3 loop is CASSFRRLAGGHTDTQYF. CDR3 sequence (DNA): TGTGCCAGCAGCTTCCGCAGACTAGCGGGGGGGCACACAGATACGCAGTATTTT.

The rearrangement links TRBV7-6 to TRBJ2-4, with D maybe TRBD2 (7 bases). The CDR3 contains 16 residues. Germline V lookup: CDR1 SGHVS, CDR2 FNYEAQ. Trimming left V 2 bases short and J 5 bases short, with 16 bases between. CDR3 DNA: TGTGCCAGCAGCTTATTGGGCGGGGGCGACCAAAACATTCAGTACTTC. It is translated as CASSLLGGGDQNIQYF. The variable domain in full, completed from reference TRBV7-6 and TRBJ2-4, reads GAGVSQSPRYKVTKRGQDVALRCDPISGHVSLYWYRQALGQGPEFLTYFNYEAQQDKSGLPNDRFSAERPEGSISTLTIQRTEQRDSAMYRCASSLLGGGDQNIQYFGAGTRLSVL.

V is TRBV29-1 and J is TRBJ2-1; D may be TRBD1 (5 bases). Looked up from germline, CDR1 is SQVTM and CDR2 is ANQGSEA. Trimming cost V 7 bases and J 12 bases, with 16 bases left between them. CDR3 length: 11 amino acids. CDR3 residues: CSATRQGLQFF. DNA of the CDR3: TGCAGCGCTACCCGGCAGGGCCTGCAGTTCTTC.

The J gene is TRBJ1-5, the V gene TRBV27, with a possible D match to TRBD1 (5 bases). The CDR3 is 14 amino acids. The germline V gene has CDR1 MNHEY and CDR2 SMNVEV (reference sequence). V shed 4 bases and J shed 3 bases, with 10 bases lying between them. CDR3 DNA sequence: TGTGCCAGCAGTTACAGGCCTACCAATCAGCCCCAGCATTTT. This gives the protein CASSYRPTNQPQHF.

The V gene is TRBV19, the J gene TRBJ1-4, with a possible D match to TRBD1 (5 bases). V gave up 4 bases and J gave up 8 bases, with 17 bases separating them. There are 15 residues in the CDR3. CDR1 and CDR2 from the germline V gene are LNHDA and SQIVND (reference sequence). CDR3 sequence reads: CASSSNTGRKEKLFF. The CDR3 nucleotides are TGTGCCAGTAGTAGCAACACAGGAAGGAAAGAAAAACTGTTTTTT.

The V gene is TRBV7-9, the J gene TRBJ2-7; the D gene is possibly TRBD1 (6 bases). The germline V gene encodes CDR1 SEHNR and CDR2 FQNEAQ (reference sequence). This CDR3 contains 15 residues. V dropped 1 base and J dropped 2 bases, with 12 bases sitting between them. Here the CDR3 reads CASSLDRVGAYEQYF. DNA for the CDR3: TGTGCCAGCAGCTTAGACAGGGTTGGGGCCTACGAGCAGTACTTC.

V usage is TRBV29-1 and J usage is TRBJ1-6; TRBD1 matches at 8 bases. CDR1 and CDR2 (germline): SQVTM, ANQGSEA. After removal of 5 bases from V and 0 bases from J, the junction contained 15 bases not matched to a gene. This CDR3 has 19 residues. The CDR3 loop is CSVSRGTGRLSSYNSPLHF. The CDR3 region has the DNA TGCAGCGTTTCCCGCGGGACAGGAAGGTTGAGCTCCTATAATTCACCCCTCCACTTT.

The DNA for the CDR3 is TGTGCCAGCAGCTTAGGGGCCGGATTAGGGACAGAAGTTAACTATGGCTACACCTTC. Its protein product is CASSLGAGLGTEVNYGYTF. This rearrangement joins TRBV7-9 to TRBJ1-2, with TRBD1 matching over 7 bases. Trimming removed 1 base from V and 1 base from J; junction bases left unmatched: 15. CDR3 length: 19 residues. The germline gives CDR1 SEHNR, CDR2 FQNEAQ (reference sequence).

The rearrangement joins TRBV7-8 to TRBJ2-5, with D possibly matching TRBD1 (6 bases). Germline CDR1 and CDR2: SGHVS and FQNEAQ. V lost 5 bases and J lost 4, with 20 bases in between. This CDR3 is built from 16 residues. The CDR3: CASSLEGERGRETQYF. CDR3 nucleotide sequence: TGTGCCAGCAGCCTAGAGGGGGAAAGGGGCCGAGAGACCCAGTACTTC.

The chain uses TRBV30 and TRBJ1-5, with D maybe TRBD1 (6 bases). This CDR3 is 14 amino acids long. V lost 3 bases to trimming and J lost 0 bases, with 9 bases between them. The V gene's germline CDR1 is GTSNPN and CDR2 SVGIG (reference sequence). CDR3 DNA sequence: TGTGCCTGGAGGTACAGGGATAGCAATCAGCCCCAGCATTTT. It codes for CAWRYRDSNQPQHF.

The V call is TRBV5-1, the J call TRBJ2-1, with TRBD2 matching 7 bases. Germline CDR1 SGHRS, CDR2 YFSETQ. The CDR3 is 15 residues long. V shed 0 bases, J shed 6 bases, and the junction held 6 bases outside the gene matches. The DNA of the CDR3 is TGCGCCAGCAGCTTGGCGGGGGGTCAGGTCAATGAGCAGTTCTTC. It encodes CASSLAGGQVNEQFF.

This clone has a single count. This chain joins TRBV6-6 and TRBJ1-6; D possibly corresponds to TRBD1 (5 bases). Germline loops: CDR1 MNHNY, CDR2 SVGAGI (reference sequence). This CDR3 spans 12 amino acids. The V end lost 0 bases, the J end lost 14 bases, and 8 bases lay between the germline ends. CDR3 coding DNA: TGTGCCAGCAGTTACTCGGGGGGATCCCTCCACTTT. It specifies CASSYSGGSLHF.

This clone was recorded once. The rearrangement joins TRBV6-1 to TRBJ1-6; TRBD1 matches 9 bases. V was pared by 4 bases and J by 1 base, with 8 bases of the junction left unmatched. This CDR3 is built from 18 residues. Germline CDR1 MNHNS, CDR2 SASEGT. CDR3 coding DNA: TGTGCCAGCAGTGGCCCCCGGGACAGGGTTTCCTATAATTCACCCCTCCACTTT. This translates into CASSGPRDRVSYNSPLHF.